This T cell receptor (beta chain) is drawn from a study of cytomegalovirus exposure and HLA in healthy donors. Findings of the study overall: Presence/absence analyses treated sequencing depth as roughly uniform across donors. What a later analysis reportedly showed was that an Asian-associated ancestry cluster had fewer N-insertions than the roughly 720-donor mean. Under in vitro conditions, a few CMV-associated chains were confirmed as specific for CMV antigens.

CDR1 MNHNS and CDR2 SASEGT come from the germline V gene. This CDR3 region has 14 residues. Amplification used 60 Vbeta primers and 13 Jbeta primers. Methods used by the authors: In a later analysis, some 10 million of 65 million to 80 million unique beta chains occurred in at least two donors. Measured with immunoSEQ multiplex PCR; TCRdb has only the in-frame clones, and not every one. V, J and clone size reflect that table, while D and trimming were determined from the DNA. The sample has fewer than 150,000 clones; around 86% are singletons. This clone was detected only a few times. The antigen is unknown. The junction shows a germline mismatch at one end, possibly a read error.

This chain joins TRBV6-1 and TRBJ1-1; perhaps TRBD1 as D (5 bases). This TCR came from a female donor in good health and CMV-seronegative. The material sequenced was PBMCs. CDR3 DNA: TGTGCCAGCAGTACTTGGGGCCCGGACACCGAAGCTTTCTTT. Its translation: CASSTWGPDTEAFF.